The clone carrying this TCR beta chain came up a few times. The TCRbeta library was prepared with unique molecular identifiers. MiXCR, run by TCRdb on the PCR reads, gives a single entry per CDR3 protein. The sample lists around 200,000 distinct CDR3 sequences; approximately 6.6% were seen once. This specimen comes from a study of T-cell reconstitution after alpha-beta-depleted transplantation in children. CDR3 length: 16 residues. Germline CDR1 reads SSHAT; CDR2 reads FNYEAQ (reference sequence). V lost 5 bases and J lost 4; bases outside the gene matches: 10. The origin of this receptor is a human donor who donated a stem cell graft to a child with Wiskott-Aldrich syndrome. The sequences come from PBMCs from the stem cell graft donor, collected from the stem cell graft. The chain links TRBV7-7 to TRBJ2-1, with 8 bases aligning to TRBD1. In nucleotides, the CDR3 is TGTGCCAGCAGCCCCCGGACAGGGACCCCTTACAATGAGCAGTTCTTC. It is translated as CASSPRTGTPYNEQFF.